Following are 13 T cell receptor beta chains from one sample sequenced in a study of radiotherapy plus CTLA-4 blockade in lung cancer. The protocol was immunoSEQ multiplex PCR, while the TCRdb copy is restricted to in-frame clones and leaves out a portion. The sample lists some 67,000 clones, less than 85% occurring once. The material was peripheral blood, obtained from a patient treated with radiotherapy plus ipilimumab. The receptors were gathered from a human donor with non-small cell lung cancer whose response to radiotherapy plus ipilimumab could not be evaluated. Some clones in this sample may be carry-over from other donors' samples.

The CDR3 region is CASSHGTSSTDTQYF. The CDR3 region has the DNA TGCGCCAGCAGCCACGGGACTAGCAGCACAGATACGCAGTATTTT. V is TRBV4-3 and J is TRBJ2-3; 9 bases are a match to TRBD2. The CDR3 totals 15 residues. V shed 3 bases, J shed 0 bases, and the junction held 1 base outside the gene matches. Germline CDR1 and CDR2: LGHNA and YSLEER.

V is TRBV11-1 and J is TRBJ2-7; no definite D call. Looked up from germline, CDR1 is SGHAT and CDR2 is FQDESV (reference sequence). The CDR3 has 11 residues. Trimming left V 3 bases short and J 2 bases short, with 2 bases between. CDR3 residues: CASSFAYEQYF. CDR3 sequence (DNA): TGTGCCAGCAGCTTCGCCTACGAGCAGTACTTC.

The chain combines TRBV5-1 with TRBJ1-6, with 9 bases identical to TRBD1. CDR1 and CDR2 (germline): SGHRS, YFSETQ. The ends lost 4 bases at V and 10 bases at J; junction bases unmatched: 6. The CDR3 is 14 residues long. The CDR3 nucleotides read TGCGCCAGCAGCCCTGGACAGGGGCAATCACCCCTCCACTTT. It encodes CASSPGQGQSPLHF.

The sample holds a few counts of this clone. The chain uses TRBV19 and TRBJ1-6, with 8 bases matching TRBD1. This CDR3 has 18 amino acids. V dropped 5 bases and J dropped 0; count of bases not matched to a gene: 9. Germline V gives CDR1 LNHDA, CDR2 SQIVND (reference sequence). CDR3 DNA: TGTGCCAGTAGTTCCCAGACAGGGGCGAGCTCCTATAATTCACCCCTCCACTTT. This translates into CASSSQTGASSYNSPLHF.

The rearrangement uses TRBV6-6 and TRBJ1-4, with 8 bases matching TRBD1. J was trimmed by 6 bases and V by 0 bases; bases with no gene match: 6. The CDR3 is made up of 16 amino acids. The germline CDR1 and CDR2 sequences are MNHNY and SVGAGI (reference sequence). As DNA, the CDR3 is TGTGCCAGCAGTTACTCGACAGGGGTACATCATGAAAAACTGTTTTTT. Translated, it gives CASSYSTGVHHEKLFF.

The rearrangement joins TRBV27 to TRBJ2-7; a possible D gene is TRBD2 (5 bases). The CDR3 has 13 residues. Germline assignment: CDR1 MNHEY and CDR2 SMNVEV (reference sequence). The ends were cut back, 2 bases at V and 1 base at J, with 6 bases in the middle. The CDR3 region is CASSLRTSYEQYF. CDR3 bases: TGTGCCAGCAGTTTAAGGACTTCCTACGAGCAGTACTTC.

The CDR3 nucleotides read TGTGCCAGCAGCGCAGGACAGAGGGCTGAGACCCAGTACTTC. This codes for CASSAGQRAETQYF. The V call is TRBV7-9, the J call TRBJ2-5; D may be TRBD1 (6 bases). The CDR3 sequence is 14 residues long. CDR1 and CDR2 (germline): SEHNR, FQNEAQ (reference sequence). V was cut by 5 bases and J by 5 bases, with 15 bases left in between. Full variable domain (missing parts from reference TRBV7-9 and TRBJ2-5): DTGVSQNPRHKITKRGQNVTFRCDPISEHNRLYWYRQTLGQGPEFLTYFQNEAQLEKSRLLSDRFSAERPKGSFSTLEIQRTEQGDSAMYLCASSAGQRAETQYFGPGTRLLVL.

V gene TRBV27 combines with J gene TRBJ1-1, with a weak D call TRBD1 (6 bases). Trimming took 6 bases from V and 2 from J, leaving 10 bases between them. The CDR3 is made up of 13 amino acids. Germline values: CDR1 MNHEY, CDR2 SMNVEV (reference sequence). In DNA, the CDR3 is TGTGCCAGCAGCCCGACAGGTAACACTGAAGCTTTCTTT. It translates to CASSPTGNTEAFF.

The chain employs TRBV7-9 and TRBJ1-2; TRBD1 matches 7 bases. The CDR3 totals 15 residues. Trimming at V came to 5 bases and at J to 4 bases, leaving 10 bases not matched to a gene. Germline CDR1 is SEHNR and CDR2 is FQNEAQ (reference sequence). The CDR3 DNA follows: TGTGCCAGCAGCAGGGACAGCTCAACCTCCTATGGCTACACCTTC. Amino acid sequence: CASSRDSSTSYGYTF. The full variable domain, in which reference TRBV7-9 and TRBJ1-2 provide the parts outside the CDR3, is DTGVSQNPRHKITKRGQNVTFRCDPISEHNRLYWYRQTLGQGPEFLTYFQNEAQLEKSRLLSDRFSAERPKGSFSTLEIQRTEQGDSAMYLCASSRDSSTSYGYTFGSGTRLTVV.

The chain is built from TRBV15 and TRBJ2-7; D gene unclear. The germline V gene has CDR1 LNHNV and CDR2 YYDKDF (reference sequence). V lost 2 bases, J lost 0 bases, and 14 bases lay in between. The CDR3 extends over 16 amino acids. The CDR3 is CATSRPTGSPSYEQYF. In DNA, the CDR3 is TGTGCCACCAGCAGACCCACGGGTTCTCCCTCCTACGAGCAGTACTTC.

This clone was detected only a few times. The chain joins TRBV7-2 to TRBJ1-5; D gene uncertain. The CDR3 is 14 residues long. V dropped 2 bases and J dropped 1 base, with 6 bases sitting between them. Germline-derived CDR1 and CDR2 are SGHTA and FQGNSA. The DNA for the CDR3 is TGTGCCAGCAGCTTATTGAGCAGCAATCAGCCCCAGCATTTT. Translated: CASSLLSSNQPQHF. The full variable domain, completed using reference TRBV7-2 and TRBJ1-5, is GAGVSQSPSNKVTEKGKDVELRCDPISGHTALYWYRQSLGQGLEFLIYFQGNSAPDKSGLPSDRFSAERTGGSVSTLTIQRTQQEDSAVYLCASSLLSSNQPQHFGDGTRLSIL.

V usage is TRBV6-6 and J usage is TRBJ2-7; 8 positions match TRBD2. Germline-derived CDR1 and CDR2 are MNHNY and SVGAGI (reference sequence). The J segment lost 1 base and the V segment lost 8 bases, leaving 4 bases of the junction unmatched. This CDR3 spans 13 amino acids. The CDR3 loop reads CASSGGGSYEQYF. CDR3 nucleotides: TGTGCCAGCTCCGGGGGGGGGTCCTACGAGCAGTACTTC.

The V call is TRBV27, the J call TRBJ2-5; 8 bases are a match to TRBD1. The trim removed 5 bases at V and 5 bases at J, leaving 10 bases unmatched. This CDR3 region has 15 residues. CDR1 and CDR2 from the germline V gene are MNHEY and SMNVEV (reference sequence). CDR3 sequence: CASSPGTGLLETQYF. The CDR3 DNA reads TGTGCCAGCAGTCCGGGGACAGGTCTTCTGGAGACCCAGTACTTC.